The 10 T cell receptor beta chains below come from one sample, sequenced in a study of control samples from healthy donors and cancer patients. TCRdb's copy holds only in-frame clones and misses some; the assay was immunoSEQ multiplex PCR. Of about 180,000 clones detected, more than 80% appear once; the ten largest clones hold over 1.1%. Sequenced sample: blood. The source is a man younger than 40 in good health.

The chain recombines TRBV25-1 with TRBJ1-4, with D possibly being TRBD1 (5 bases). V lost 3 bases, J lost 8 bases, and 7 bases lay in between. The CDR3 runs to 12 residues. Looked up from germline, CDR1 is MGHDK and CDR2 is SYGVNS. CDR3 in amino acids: CASSDRGEKLFF. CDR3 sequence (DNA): TGTGCCAGCAGTGACCGGGGGGAAAAACTGTTTTTT.

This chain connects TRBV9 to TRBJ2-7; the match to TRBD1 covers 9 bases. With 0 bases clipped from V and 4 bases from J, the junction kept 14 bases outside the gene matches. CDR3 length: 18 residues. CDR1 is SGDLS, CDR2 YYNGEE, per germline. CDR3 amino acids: CASSVGERWGQGLYEQYF. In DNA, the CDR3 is TGTGCCAGCAGCGTAGGAGAAAGGTGGGGACAGGGTTTGTACGAGCAGTACTTC.

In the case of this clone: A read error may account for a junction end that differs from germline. In nucleotides, the CDR3 is TGCGCCAGCAGCGAAGACACGACCAGCTCCTACAATGAGCAGTTCTTC. Residues: CASSEDTTSSYNEQFF. This sequence joins TRBV4-1 and TRBJ2-1; no definite D call. Per the germline V gene, CDR1 is MGHRA and CDR2 is YSYEKL. CDR3 length equals 16 residues.

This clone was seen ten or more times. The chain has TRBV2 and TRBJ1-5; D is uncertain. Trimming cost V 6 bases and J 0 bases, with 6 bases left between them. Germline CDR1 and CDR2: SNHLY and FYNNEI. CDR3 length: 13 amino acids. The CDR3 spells CASSDISNQPQHF. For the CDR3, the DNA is TGTGCCAGCAGCGACATTAGCAATCAGCCCCAGCATTTT.

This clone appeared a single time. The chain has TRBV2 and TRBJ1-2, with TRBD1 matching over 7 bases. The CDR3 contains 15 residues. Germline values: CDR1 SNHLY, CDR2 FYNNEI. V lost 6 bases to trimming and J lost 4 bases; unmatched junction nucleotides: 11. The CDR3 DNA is TGTGCCAGCAGCAAAGACAGGGAAACGGCCTATGGCTACACCTTC. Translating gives CASSKDRETAYGYTF.

The chain's CDR3 is CASSLEGTVIYEQYF. CDR3 nucleotides: TGTGCCAGCAGCTTAGAAGGGACAGTGATCTACGAGCAGTACTTC. The rearrangement uses TRBV7-9 and TRBJ2-7; TRBD1 matches 7 bases. Germline CDR1 and CDR2: SEHNR and FQNEAQ (reference sequence). There are 15 residues in the CDR3. The V segment lost 1 base and the J segment 3 bases; nucleotides outside the gene matches: 6. Full variable domain (remainder filled in from reference TRBV7-9 and TRBJ2-7): DTGVSQNPRHKITKRGQNVTFRCDPISEHNRLYWYRQTLGQGPEFLTYFQNEAQLEKSRLLSDRFSAERPKGSFSTLEIQRTEQGDSAMYLCASSLEGTVIYEQYFGPGTRLTVT.

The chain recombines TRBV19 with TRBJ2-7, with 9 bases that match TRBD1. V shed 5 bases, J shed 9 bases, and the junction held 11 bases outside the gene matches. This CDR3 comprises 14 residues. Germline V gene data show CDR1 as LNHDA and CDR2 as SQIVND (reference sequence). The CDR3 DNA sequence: TGTGCCAGTAGTCCGGGACAGGGCGTCCTGGGGCAGTACTTC. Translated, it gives CASSPGQGVLGQYF.

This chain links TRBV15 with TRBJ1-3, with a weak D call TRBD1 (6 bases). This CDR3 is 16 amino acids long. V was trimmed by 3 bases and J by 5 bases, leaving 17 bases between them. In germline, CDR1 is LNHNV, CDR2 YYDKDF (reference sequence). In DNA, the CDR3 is TGTGCCACCAGCAGCTTGAGTTTGGGGGGCCGAAACACCATATATTTT. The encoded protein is CATSSLSLGGRNTIYF.

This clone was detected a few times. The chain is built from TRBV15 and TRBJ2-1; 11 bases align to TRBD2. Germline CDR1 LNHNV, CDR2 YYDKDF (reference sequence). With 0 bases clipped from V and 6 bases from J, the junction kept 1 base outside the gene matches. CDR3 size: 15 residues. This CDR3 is CATSRDSGGANEQFF. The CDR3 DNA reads TGTGCCACCAGCAGAGATAGCGGGGGGGCCAATGAGCAGTTCTTC.

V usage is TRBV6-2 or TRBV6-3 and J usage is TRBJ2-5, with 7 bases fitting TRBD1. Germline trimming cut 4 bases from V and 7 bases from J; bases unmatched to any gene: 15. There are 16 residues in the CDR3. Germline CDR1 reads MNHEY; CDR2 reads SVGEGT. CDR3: CASSSYRGKTEVTQYF. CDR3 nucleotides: TGTGCCAGCAGTTCTTACAGGGGCAAAACGGAAGTGACCCAGTACTTC.